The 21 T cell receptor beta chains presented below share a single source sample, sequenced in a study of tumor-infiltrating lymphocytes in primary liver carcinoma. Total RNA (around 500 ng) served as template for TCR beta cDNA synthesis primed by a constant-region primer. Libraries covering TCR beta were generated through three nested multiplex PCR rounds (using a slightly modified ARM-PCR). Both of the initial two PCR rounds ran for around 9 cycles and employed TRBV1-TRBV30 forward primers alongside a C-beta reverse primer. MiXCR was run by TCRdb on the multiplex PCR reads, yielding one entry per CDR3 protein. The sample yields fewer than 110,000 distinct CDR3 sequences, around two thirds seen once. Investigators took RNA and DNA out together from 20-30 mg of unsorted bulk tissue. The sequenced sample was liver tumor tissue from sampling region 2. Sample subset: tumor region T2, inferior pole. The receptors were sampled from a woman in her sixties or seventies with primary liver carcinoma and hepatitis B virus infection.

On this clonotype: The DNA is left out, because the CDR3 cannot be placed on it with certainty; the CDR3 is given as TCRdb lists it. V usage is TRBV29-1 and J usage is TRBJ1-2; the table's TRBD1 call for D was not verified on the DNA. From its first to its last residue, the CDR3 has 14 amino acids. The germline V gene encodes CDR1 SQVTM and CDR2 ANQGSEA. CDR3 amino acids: CSVARGTGSRGYPF.

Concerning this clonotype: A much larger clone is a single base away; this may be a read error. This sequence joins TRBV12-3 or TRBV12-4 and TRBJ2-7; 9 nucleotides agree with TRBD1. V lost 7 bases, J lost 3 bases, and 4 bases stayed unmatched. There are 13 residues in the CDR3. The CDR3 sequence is CASNRTGVYEQYF. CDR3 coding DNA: TGTGCCAGCAATAGGACAGGGGTCTACGAGCAGTACTTC.

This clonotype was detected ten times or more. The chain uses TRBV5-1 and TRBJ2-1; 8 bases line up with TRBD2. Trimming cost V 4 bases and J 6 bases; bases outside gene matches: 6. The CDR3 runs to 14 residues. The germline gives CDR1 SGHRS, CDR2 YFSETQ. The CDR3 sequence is CASSLGLAGNEQFF. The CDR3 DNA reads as TGCGCCAGCAGCCTCGGACTAGCAGGCAATGAGCAGTTCTTC.

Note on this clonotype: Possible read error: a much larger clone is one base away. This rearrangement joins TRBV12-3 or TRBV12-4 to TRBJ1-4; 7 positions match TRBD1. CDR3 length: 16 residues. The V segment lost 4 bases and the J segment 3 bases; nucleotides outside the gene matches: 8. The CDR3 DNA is TGTGCCAGCAGTTCGTCATTTGGGACAGCTAATGAAAAACTGTTTTTT. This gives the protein CASSSSFGTANEKLFF.

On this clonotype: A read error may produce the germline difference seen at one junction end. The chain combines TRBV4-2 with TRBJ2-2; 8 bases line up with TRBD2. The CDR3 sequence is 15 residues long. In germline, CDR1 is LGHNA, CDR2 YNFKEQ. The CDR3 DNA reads TGTGCCAGCAGCATCGGAGCGGGAGCTGTCGGGGAGCCGTTTTTT. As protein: CASSIGAGAVGEPFF.

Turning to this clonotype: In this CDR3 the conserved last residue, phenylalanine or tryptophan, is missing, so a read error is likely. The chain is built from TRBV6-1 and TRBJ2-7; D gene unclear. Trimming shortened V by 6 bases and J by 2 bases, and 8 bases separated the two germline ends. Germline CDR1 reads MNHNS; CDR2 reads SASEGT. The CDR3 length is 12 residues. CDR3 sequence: CASRVIPYEQYS. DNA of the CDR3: TGTGCCAGCAGGGTAATCCCCTACGAGCAGTACTCC.

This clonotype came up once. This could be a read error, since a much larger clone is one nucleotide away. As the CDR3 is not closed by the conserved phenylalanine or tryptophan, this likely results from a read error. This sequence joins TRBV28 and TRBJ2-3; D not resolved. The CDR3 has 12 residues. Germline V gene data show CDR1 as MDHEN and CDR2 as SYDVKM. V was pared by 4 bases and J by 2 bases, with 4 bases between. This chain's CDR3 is CASSSDTDTQYL. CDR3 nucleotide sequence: TGTGCCAGCAGTTCTGACACAGATACGCAGTATTTG.

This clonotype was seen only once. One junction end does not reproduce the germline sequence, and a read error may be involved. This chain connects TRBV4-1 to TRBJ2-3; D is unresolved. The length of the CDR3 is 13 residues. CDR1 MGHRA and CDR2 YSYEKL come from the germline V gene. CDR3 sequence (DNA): TGCGCCTGCAGCCAAGGGCTTCCAGATACGCAGTATTTT. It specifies CACSQGLPDTQYF.

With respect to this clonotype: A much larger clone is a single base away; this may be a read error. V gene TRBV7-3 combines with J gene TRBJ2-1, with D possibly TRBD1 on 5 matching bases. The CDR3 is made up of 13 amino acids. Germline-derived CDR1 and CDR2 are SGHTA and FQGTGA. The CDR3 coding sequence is TGTGCCAACAGCCCAGGGCGCGACAATGAGCAGTTCTTC. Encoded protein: CANSPGRDNEQFF. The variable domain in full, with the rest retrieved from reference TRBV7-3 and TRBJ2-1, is GAGVSQTPSNKVTEKGKYVELRCDPISGHTALYWYRQSLGQGPEFLIYFQGTGAADDSGLPNDRFFAVRPEGSVSTLKIQRTERGDSAVYLCANSPGRDNEQFFGPGTRLTVL.

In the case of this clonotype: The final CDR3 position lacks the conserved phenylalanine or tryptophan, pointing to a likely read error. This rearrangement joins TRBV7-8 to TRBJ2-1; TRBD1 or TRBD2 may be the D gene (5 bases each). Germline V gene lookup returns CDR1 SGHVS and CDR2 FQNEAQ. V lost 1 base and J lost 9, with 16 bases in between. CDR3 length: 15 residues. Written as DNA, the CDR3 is TGTGCCAGCAGCTTAGGGCGCATATTTGGGGGTGAGCAGTTCTTA. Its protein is CASSLGRIFGGEQFL.

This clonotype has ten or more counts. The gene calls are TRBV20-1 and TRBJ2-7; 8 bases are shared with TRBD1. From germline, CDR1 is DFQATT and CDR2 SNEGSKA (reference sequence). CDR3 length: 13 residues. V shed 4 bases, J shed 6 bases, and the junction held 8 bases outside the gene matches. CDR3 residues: CSANGDRRIEQYF. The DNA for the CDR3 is TGCAGTGCTAACGGGGACAGGAGAATCGAGCAGTACTTC.

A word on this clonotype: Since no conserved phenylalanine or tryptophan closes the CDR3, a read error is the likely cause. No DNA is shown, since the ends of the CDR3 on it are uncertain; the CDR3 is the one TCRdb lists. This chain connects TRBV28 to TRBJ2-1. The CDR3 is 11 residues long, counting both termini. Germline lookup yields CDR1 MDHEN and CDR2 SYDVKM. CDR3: CASSLVYERFL.

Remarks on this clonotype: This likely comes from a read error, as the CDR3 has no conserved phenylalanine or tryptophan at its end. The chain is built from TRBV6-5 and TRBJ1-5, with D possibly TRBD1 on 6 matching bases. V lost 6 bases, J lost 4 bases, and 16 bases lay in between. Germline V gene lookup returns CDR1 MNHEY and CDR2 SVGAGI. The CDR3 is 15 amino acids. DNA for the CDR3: TGTGCCAGCAGACGCTCAGGGGACGAAAATCAGCCCCAGCATTCT. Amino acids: CASRRSGDENQPQHS.

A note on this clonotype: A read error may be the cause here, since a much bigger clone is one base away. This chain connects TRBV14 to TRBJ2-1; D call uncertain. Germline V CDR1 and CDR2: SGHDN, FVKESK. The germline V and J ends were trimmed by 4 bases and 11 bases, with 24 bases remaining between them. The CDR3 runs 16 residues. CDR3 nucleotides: TGTGCCAGCAGCCCTGTTTGGTGGGCGTGTGTAAATCAGCAGTTCTTC. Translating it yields CASSPVWWACVNQQFF.

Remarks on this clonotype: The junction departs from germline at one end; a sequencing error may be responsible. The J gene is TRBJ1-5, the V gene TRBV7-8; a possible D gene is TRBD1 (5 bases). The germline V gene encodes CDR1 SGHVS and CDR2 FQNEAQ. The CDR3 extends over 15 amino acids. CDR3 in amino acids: CANSLVGGGDQPHHF. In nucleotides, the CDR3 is TGTGCCAACAGCTTAGTCGGGGGTGGCGATCAGCCCCATCATTTT. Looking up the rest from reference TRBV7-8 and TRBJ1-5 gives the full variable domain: GAGVSQSPRYKVAKRGQDVALRCDPISGHVSLFWYQQALGQGPEFLTYFQNEAQLDKSGLPSDRFFAERPEGSVSTLKIQRTQQEDSAVYLCANSLVGGGDQPHHFGDGTRLSIL.

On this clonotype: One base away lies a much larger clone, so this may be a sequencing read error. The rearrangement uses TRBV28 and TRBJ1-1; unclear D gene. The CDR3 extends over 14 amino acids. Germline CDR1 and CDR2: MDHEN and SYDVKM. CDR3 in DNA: TGTGCCTGCAGTTTTGGGAGGGTGAACACTGAAGCTTTCTTT. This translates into CACSFGRVNTEAFF.

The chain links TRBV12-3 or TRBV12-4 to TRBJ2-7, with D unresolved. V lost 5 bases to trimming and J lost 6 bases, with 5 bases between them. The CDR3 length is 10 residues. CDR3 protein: CASSILEQYF. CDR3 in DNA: TGTGCCAGCAGTATACTCGAGCAGTACTTC.

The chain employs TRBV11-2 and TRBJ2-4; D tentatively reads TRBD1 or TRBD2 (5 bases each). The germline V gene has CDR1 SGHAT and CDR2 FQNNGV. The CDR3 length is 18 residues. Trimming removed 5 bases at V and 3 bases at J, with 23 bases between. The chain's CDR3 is CASSLGASWSNDKNIQYF. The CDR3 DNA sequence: TGTGCCAGCAGCCTCGGGGCTAGCTGGAGCAACGACAAAAACATTCAGTACTTC.

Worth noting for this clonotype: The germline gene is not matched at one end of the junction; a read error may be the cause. Written as DNA, the CDR3 is TGTGCCAGCAACCAAGATATACAGGTCGGTGGTGACATTCAGTACTTC. This gives the protein CASNQDIQVGGDIQYF. V gene TRBV4-2 combines with J gene TRBJ2-4, with D possibly matching TRBD1 (5 bases). Germline V gene lookup returns CDR1 LGHNA and CDR2 YNFKEQ. The CDR3 consists of 16 residues.

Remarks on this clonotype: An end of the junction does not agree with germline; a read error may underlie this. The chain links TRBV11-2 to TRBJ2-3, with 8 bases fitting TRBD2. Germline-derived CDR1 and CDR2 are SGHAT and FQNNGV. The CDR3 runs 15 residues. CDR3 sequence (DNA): TGTGCCAGTAGCTCCCGGGAGGGGGAGATAGATACGCAGTATTTT. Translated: CASSSREGEIDTQYF.

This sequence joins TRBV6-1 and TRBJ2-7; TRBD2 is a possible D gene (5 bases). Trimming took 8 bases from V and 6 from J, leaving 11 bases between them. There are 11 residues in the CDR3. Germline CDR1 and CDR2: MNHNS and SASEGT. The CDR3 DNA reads TGTGCCAGCTCCGGGAACTTCGAGCAGTACTTC. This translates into CASSGNFEQYF.